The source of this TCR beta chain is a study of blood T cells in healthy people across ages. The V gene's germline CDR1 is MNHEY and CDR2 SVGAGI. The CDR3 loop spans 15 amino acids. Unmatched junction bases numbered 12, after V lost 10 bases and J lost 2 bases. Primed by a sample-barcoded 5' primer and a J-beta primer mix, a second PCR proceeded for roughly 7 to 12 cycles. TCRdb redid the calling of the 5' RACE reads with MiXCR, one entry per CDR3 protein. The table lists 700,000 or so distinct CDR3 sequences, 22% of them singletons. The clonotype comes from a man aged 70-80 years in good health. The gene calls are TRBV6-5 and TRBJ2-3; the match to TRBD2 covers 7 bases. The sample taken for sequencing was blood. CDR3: CATQSFAGATDTQYF. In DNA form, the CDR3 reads TGTGCCACCCAGAGTTTCGCGGGAGCCACAGATACGCAGTATTTT.